This is a list of T cell receptor beta chains from one sample in a study of T cells in narcolepsy. Produced via immunoSEQ multiplex PCR; TCRdb's table is partial and in-frame only. The table has approximately 30,000 clones, 84% seen once; the top ten hold around 1.3%. Sequenced sample: CD45RA- memory CD4+ T cells from PBMCs. These receptors were taken from a human donor with narcolepsy. Both conserved end residues are part of each CDR3. The D gene is left open where the match is weak. Clone size is shown for a subset of rows, as once, few, many or a class of expanded clone.

clone_size: few; v_call: TRBV19; d_call: TRBD2; j_call: TRBJ2-5; cdr3_nt: TGTGCCAGCGGGACGGGGGGAGAGACCCAGTACTTC; cdr3_aa: CASGTGGETQYF
clone_size: -; v_call: TRBV5-4; d_call: -; j_call: TRBJ1-1; cdr3_nt: TGTGCCAGCAGTCAACGTAGGCAATCGAACACTGAAGCTTTCTTT; cdr3_aa: CASSQRRQSNTEAFF
clone_size: -; v_call: TRBV6-6; d_call: TRBD1; j_call: TRBJ2-5; cdr3_nt: TGTGCCAGCAGGGACAGGGGGCGAGAGACCCAGTACTTC; cdr3_aa: CASRDRGRETQYF
clone_size: few; v_call: TRBV5-1; d_call: TRBD2; j_call: TRBJ2-1; cdr3_nt: TGCGCCAGCAGCTATCTAGCGGGGGGCGCATACAATGAGCAGTTCTTC; cdr3_aa: CASSYLAGGAYNEQFF
clone_size: -; v_call: TRBV4-1; d_call: TRBD1; j_call: TRBJ1-2; cdr3_nt: TGCGCCAGCAGCCAAGACCCTCGCGGGCCTAGACAGGGAAGTGGCTACACCTTC; cdr3_aa: CASSQDPRGPRQGSGYTF
clone_size: -; v_call: TRBV30; d_call: -; j_call: TRBJ1-3; cdr3_nt: TGTGCCTGGAGTTCACAGGTCACTGGAAACACCATATATTTT; cdr3_aa: CAWSSQVTGNTIYF
clone_size: -; v_call: TRBV5-6; d_call: -; j_call: TRBJ1-6; cdr3_nt: TGTGCCAGCAGCCCGGGACAAAGGCGTTCACCCCTCCACTTT; cdr3_aa: CASSPGQRRSPLHF
clone_size: -; v_call: TRBV30; d_call: -; j_call: TRBJ2-7; cdr3_nt: TGTGCCTGGAGTGCCGACAGGATGGGAGAGCAGTACTTC; cdr3_aa: CAWSADRMGEQYF
clone_size: -; v_call: TRBV6-4; d_call: TRBD2; j_call: TRBJ2-1; cdr3_nt: TGTGCCAGCAGTGAGACTAGCGGGGTCCCCTCCTACAATGAGCAGTTCTTC; cdr3_aa: CASSETSGVPSYNEQFF
clone_size: -; v_call: TRBV7-2; d_call: TRBD2; j_call: TRBJ2-5; cdr3_nt: TGTGCCAGCAGCCCACCCCTGAGCGGGGGCCCCGGGGAGACCCAGTACTTC; cdr3_aa: CASSPPLSGGPGETQYF
clone_size: -; v_call: TRBV7-2; d_call: TRBD1; j_call: TRBJ1-2; cdr3_nt: TGTGCCAGCGGACAGGGTCGCTCTAACTATGGCTACACCTTC; cdr3_aa: CASGQGRSNYGYTF
clone_size: -; v_call: TRBV15; d_call: -; j_call: TRBJ2-5; cdr3_nt: TGTGCCACCGGGGTTGGCGAAGAGACCCAGTACTTC; cdr3_aa: CATGVGEETQYF
clone_size: -; v_call: TRBV6-5; d_call: TRBD1; j_call: TRBJ2-1; cdr3_nt: TGTGCCAGCAGTCCCGACAGGGTAGGCTACAATGAGCAGTTCTTC; cdr3_aa: CASSPDRVGYNEQFF
clone_size: -; v_call: TRBV19; d_call: TRBD2; j_call: TRBJ2-5; cdr3_nt: TGTGCCAGTAGTTGGTCGGCTAGCGGGAATCAAGAGACCCAGTACTTC; cdr3_aa: CASSWSASGNQETQYF
clone_size: -; v_call: TRBV5-1; d_call: -; j_call: TRBJ1-4; cdr3_nt: TGCGCCAGCAGCTTGTCAGGGATGGATGAAAAACTGTTTTTT; cdr3_aa: CASSLSGMDEKLFF
clone_size: once; v_call: TRBV2; d_call: -; j_call: TRBJ2-5; cdr3_nt: TGTGCCAGCAGCCCCGGACTAAGGGCGGAGACCCAGTACTTC; cdr3_aa: CASSPGLRAETQYF
clone_size: -; v_call: TRBV5-6; d_call: -; j_call: TRBJ1-6; cdr3_nt: TGTGCCAGCAGCTTGGCCCATTCACCCCTCCACTTT; cdr3_aa: CASSLAHSPLHF
clone_size: -; v_call: TRBV18; d_call: TRBD2; j_call: TRBJ2-5; cdr3_nt: TGTGCCAGCTCACCATCCCTGACTAGCGGCGTTCCGAAAGAGACCCAGTACTTC; cdr3_aa: CASSPSLTSGVPKETQYF
clone_size: few; v_call: TRBV5-1; d_call: -; j_call: TRBJ2-3; cdr3_nt: TGCGCCAGCAGCCCCCTCGGTGTAGGGAACACAGATACGCAGTATTTT; cdr3_aa: CASSPLGVGNTDTQYF
clone_size: -; v_call: TRBV5-4; d_call: -; j_call: TRBJ2-1; cdr3_nt: TGTGCCAGCAGCTTGGGGGCTGGCAGGGTAGCGGTTAATGAGCAGTTCTTC; cdr3_aa: CASSLGAGRVAVNEQFF
clone_size: -; v_call: TRBV19; d_call: -; j_call: TRBJ2-2; cdr3_nt: TGTGCCAGTAGTAAGACACCCGGAGCGAACACCGGGGAGCTGTTTTTT; cdr3_aa: CASSKTPGANTGELFF
clone_size: -; v_call: TRBV10-2; d_call: -; j_call: TRBJ2-7; cdr3_nt: TGCGCCAGCAGTGGCTTGACGGGGAACGAGCAGTACTTC; cdr3_aa: CASSGLTGNEQYF
clone_size: -; v_call: TRBV6-6; d_call: TRBD1; j_call: TRBJ2-2; cdr3_nt: TGTGCCAGCAGCCTTGGACAGGGGGCCGGGGAGCTGTTTTTT; cdr3_aa: CASSLGQGAGELFF
clone_size: -; v_call: TRBV5-1; d_call: TRBD1; j_call: TRBJ2-1; cdr3_nt: TGCGCCAGCAGCAGCGAGGACAGGGACCTCTACAATGAGCAGTTCTTC; cdr3_aa: CASSSEDRDLYNEQFF
clone_size: once; v_call: TRBV6-6; d_call: -; j_call: TRBJ1-5; cdr3_nt: TGTGCCAGCAGTTCCCGGACCCTCGGGGGGCAGCCCCAGCATTTT; cdr3_aa: CASSSRTLGGQPQHF
clone_size: -; v_call: TRBV6-1; d_call: -; j_call: TRBJ1-3; cdr3_nt: TGTGCCAGCAGTGAACAGAGCTCTGGAAACACCATATATTTT; cdr3_aa: CASSEQSSGNTIYF
clone_size: -; v_call: TRBV29-1; d_call: -; j_call: TRBJ2-7; cdr3_nt: TGCAGCGTTGGAGAGCGGGCCTCCTACGAGCAGTACTTC; cdr3_aa: CSVGERASYEQYF